Included here is one TCR beta chain sequence, with context. The data belong to a study of control samples from healthy donors and cancer patients. This table comes from immunoSEQ multiplex PCR, and its TCRdb copy is limited to in-frame clones, with some not included. This sample has some 120,000 clones, with approximately 89% found just once. This CDR3 is built from 15 residues. Germline V gene sequence: CDR1 SGHRS, CDR2 YFSETQ. Germline trimming cut 5 bases from V and 2 bases from J; bases unmatched to any gene: 7. The V and J genes are TRBV5-1 and TRBJ2-1; 7 positions agree with TRBD2. Sequences were obtained from blood. This TCR derives from a man between 60 and 75 years old in good health. CDR3 nucleotides: TGCGCCAGCAGATTCCAAGGACTAGCCTACAATGAGCAGTTCTTC. It codes for CASRFQGLAYNEQFF. Looking up the rest from reference TRBV5-1 and TRBJ2-1 gives the full variable domain: KAGVTQTPRYLIKTRGQQVTLSCSPISGHRSVSWYQQTPGQGLQFLFEYFSETQRNKGNFPGRFSGRQFSNSRSEMNVSTLELGDSALYLCASRFQGLAYNEQFFGPGTRLTVL.